This T cell receptor (beta chain) is drawn from a study of OX40 agonist ivuxolimab in advanced cancers. For the study in its entirety: The costimulatory receptor OX40 (CD134) was targeted by ivuxolimab, a fully human IgG2 agonistic monoclonal antibody. Intravenous ivuxolimab was administered to patients every 2 weeks at six dose levels: 0.01, 0.1, 0.3, 1.5, 3 and 10 mg/kg. Partial responses occurred in three dose-escalation patients: two with cutaneous melanoma and one with hepatocellular carcinoma. Patients were allowed to have had prior anti-PD-1, anti-PD-L1 or anti-CTLA-4 therapy, and approximately 40% of the dose-escalation patients had been treated with checkpoint inhibitors. Among the roughly 52 dose-escalation patients, approximately 20 had hepatocellular carcinoma, roughly 15 melanoma, 9 renal cell carcinoma and 9 head and neck cancer. The dose-escalation cohort was around 84% male with a mean age of about 60 years, ranging from roughly 20 to 80. The paper reports the monotherapy dose-escalation portion (N of about 54 patients) of the phase I ivuxolimab trial. Peripheral TCRbeta sequencing aimed to test whether ivuxolimab altered TCR sequence diversity and caused clonal T-cell expansion. Results the study describes overall, beyond this receptor: At doses from 0.1 to 3.0 mg/kg, clonal expansion was seen in both CD4+ and CD8+ blood T cells between baseline and week 6. Which antigens the clonally expanded peripheral T cells were specific for was not determined. Low levels of normalized T-cell clonal expansion were also seen in some nonresponding patients. After ivuxolimab, expanded clones were on average more numerous among CD8+ T cells than among CD4+ T cells. In partial responders in the 0.1-3.0 mg/kg groups, normalized peripheral clonal expansion was found to be among the lowest, especially among CD8+ T cells.

The CDR3 contains 15 residues, cysteine and phenylalanine counted. The retained sequence is limited to the CDR3, 45 bases, with the frame set at the first base. From the germline V gene, CDR1 is SNHLY and CDR2 is FYNNEI. The trial excluded patients who had a history of autoimmune disease or were on systemic immunosuppression. Peripheral blood for TCR sequencing was drawn from every dose cohort at baseline, at cycle 4 day 1 and at cycle 7 day 1. The samples were drawn from a first-in-human, open-label, multicenter phase I dose-escalation trial of ivuxolimab. Adults with locally advanced or metastatic melanoma, renal cell, hepatocellular, or head and neck squamous cell carcinoma were enrolled in the trial. Before TCR sequencing, CD4+ and CD8+ T cells were separately sorted from peripheral blood. Concerning this clone itself: It lacks a known antigen. One junction end does not reproduce the germline sequence, and a read error may be involved.

To sequence the TCRbeta CDR3 region, genomic DNA was isolated from the sorted cells. The immunoSEQ Assay was used to sequence the TCRbeta CDR3 regions. TCRdb re-hosts the immuneACCESS table, in-frame sequences only. Its copies lack some clones; in the studies checked, an unresolved V gene accounts for under half of them, and the cause for the rest is not known. Across this sample there are around 31,000 clones, with 90% to 95% seen only once. Clones ranked in the top ten supply 4.8% of the sample. This receptor chain uses TRBV2 and TRBJ2-7; TRBD1 fits 8 bases in the junction. This receptor was obtained from an adult with an advanced solid tumor such as melanoma, head and neck, liver or kidney cancer. Source: CD4+ or CD8+ T cells sorted from blood, taken in a trial of the OX40 agonist ivuxolimab. The DNA sequence is as follows: TGTGCCAGCAGTGTTCTCGGACAGGGCTCCCACGAGCAGTACTTC. Its coded protein is CASSVLGQGSHEQYF.